This record covers a single T cell receptor (beta chain). The same CDR3 can be traced to other DNA sequences in this sample. This sample was included in a study of control samples from healthy donors and cancer patients. The repertoire was sequenced with immunoSEQ multiplex PCR; TCRdb's copy has only in-frame clones and lacks some. The profile shows over 25,000 clones, more than 75% of them singletons. In germline, CDR1 is SGHKS, CDR2 YYEKEE (reference sequence). This CDR3 has 11 amino acids. Trimming shortened V by 2 bases and J by 7 bases, and 7 bases separated the two germline ends. Sequenced material: PBMCs. The clonotype was recovered from a woman aged 40 to 50 with lung cancer. The chain couples TRBV5-5 to TRBJ2-7; D gene unclear. The CDR3 loop is CASSFLREQYF. CDR3 coding DNA: TGTGCCAGCAGCTTTCTTCGGGAGCAGTACTTC.